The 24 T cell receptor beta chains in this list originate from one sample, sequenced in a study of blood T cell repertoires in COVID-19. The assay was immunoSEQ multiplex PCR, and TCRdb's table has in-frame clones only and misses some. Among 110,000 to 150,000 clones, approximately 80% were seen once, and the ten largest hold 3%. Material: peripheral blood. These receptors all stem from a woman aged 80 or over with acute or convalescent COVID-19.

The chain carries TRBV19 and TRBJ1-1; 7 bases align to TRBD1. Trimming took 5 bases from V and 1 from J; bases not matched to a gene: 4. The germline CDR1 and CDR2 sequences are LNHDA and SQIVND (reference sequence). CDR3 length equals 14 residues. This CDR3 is CASSPGTANTEAFF. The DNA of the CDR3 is TGTGCCAGTAGTCCCGGGACAGCGAACACTGAAGCTTTCTTT.

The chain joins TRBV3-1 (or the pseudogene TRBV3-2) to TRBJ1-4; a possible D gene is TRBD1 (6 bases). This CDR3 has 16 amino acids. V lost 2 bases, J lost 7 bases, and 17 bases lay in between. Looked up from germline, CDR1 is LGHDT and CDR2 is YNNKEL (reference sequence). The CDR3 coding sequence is TGTGCCAGCAGCCAATTCCAGGGGCGTGGAGCTGAAAAACTGTTTTTT. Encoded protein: CASSQFQGRGAEKLFF.

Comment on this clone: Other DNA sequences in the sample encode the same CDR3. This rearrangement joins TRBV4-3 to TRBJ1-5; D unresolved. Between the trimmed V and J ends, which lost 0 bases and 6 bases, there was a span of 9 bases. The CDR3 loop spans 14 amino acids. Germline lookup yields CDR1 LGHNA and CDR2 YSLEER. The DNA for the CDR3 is TGCGCCAGCAGCCAAGATCTAGGCGGTCAGCCCCAGCATTTT. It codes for CASSQDLGGQPQHF.

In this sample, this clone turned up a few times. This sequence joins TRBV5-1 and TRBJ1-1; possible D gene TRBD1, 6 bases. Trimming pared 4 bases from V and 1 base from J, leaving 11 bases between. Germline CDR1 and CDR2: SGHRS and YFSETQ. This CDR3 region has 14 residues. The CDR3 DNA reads TGCGCCAGCAGCCGGGGGGCAGGGAACACTGAAGCTTTCTTT. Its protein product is CASSRGAGNTEAFF.

In nucleotides, the CDR3 is TGTGCCAGCAGTTACGAGGGCTACGAGCAGTACTTC. It specifies CASSYEGYEQYF. This chain connects TRBV6-5 to TRBJ2-7, with D possibly matching TRBD2 (5 bases). Trimming removed 2 bases at V and 3 bases at J, with 5 bases between. The germline V gene encodes CDR1 MNHEY and CDR2 SVGAGI. The CDR3 consists of 12 residues.

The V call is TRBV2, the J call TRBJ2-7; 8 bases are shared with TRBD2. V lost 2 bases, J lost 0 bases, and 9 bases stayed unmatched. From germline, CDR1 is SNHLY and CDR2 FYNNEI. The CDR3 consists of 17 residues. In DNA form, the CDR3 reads TGTGCCAGCAGTGAAAATCGGGGGGGCCTAAGCTCCTACGAGCAGTACTTC. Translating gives CASSENRGGLSSYEQYF.

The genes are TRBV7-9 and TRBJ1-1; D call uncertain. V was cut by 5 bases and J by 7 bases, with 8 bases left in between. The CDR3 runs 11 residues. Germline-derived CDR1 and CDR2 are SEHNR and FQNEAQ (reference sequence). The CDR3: CASSISVEAFF. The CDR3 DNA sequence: TGTGCCAGCAGCATTTCAGTTGAAGCTTTCTTT. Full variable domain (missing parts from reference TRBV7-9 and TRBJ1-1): DTGVSQNPRHKITKRGQNVTFRCDPISEHNRLYWYRQTLGQGPEFLTYFQNEAQLEKSRLLSDRFSAERPKGSFSTLEIQRTEQGDSAMYLCASSISVEAFFGQGTRLTVV.

The CDR3 reads CASSLGGTADYEQYF. CDR3 sequence (DNA): TGCGCCAGCAGCTTGGGGGGGACAGCGGACTACGAGCAGTACTTC. The rearrangement joins TRBV5-1 to TRBJ2-7, with TRBD1 matching 7 bases. Losses at the gene ends were 0 bases for V and 3 bases for J; bases not matched to a gene: 6. The CDR3 spans 15 residues. The V gene's germline CDR1 is SGHRS and CDR2 YFSETQ.

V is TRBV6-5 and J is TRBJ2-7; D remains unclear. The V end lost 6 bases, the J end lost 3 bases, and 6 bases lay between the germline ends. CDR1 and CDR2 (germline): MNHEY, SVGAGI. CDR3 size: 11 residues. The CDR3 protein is CASRADYEQYF. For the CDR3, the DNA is TGTGCCAGCAGGGCAGACTACGAGCAGTACTTC.

The CDR3 is CASRAFRGTGELFF. For the CDR3, the DNA is TGTGCCAGCAGGGCTTTCAGGGGAACCGGGGAGCTGTTTTTT. The chain carries TRBV5-5 and TRBJ2-2; weak D call: TRBD1 (6 bases). This CDR3 comprises 14 residues. V shed 5 bases and J shed 5 bases, with 13 bases lying between them. The germline V gene encodes CDR1 SGHKS and CDR2 YYEKEE (reference sequence).

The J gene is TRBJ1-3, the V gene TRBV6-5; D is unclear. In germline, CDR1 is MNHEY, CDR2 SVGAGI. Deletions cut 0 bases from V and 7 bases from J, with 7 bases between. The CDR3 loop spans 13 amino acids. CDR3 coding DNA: TGTGCCAGCAGTTACTCGACTTGGAACACCATATATTTT. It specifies CASSYSTWNTIYF.

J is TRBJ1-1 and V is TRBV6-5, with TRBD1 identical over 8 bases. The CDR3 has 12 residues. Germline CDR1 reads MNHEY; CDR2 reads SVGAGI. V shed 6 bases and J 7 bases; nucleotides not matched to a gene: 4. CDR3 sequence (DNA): TGTGCCAGCAGGCGGACAGGGTTTGAAGCTTTCTTT. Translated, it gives CASRRTGFEAFF.

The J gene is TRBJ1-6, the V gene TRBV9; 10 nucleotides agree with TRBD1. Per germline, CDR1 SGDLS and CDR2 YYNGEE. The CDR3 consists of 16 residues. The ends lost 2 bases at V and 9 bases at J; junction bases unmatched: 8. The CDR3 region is CASSVNTGTGASPLHF. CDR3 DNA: TGTGCCAGCAGCGTTAATACCGGGACAGGGGCTTCACCCCTCCACTTT. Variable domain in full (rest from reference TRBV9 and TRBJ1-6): DSGVTQTPKHLITATGQRVTLRCSPRSGDLSVYWYQQSLDQGLQFLIQYYNGEERAKGNILERFSAQQFPDLHSELNLSSLELGDSALYFCASSVNTGTGASPLHFGNGTRLTVT.

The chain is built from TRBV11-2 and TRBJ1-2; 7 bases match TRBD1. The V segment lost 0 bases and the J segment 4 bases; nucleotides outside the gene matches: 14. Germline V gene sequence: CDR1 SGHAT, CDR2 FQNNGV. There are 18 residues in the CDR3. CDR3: CASSLDRWGTVTSYGYTF. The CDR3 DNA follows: TGTGCCAGCAGCTTAGATCGATGGGGGACAGTGACCTCCTATGGCTACACCTTC.

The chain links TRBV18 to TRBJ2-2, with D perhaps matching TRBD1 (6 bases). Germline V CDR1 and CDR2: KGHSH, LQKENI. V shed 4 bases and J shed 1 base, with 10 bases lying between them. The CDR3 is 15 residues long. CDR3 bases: TGTGCCAGCTCACTGGGGGCTAGGAACACCGGGGAGCTGTTTTTT. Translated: CASSLGARNTGELFF. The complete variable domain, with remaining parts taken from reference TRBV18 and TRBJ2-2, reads NAGVMQNPRHLVRRRGQEARLRCSPMKGHSHVYWYRQLPEEGLKFMVYLQKENIIDESGMPKERFSAEFPKEGPSILRIQQVVRGDSAAYFCASSLGARNTGELFFGEGSRLTVL.

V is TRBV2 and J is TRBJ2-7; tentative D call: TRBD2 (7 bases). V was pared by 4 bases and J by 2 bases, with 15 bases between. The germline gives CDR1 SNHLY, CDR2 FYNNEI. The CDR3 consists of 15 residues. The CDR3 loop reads CASSGRGAWAYEQYF. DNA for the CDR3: TGTGCCAGCAGTGGCCGGGGGGCCTGGGCCTACGAGCAGTACTTC.

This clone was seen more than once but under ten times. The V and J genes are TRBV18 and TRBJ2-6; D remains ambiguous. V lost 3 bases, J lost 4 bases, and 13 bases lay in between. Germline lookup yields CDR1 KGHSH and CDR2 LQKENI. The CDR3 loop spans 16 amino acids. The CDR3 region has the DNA TGTGCCAGCTCACCTTTCGGTGCGGAGGGGGCCAACGTCCTGACTTTC. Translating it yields CASSPFGAEGANVLTF.

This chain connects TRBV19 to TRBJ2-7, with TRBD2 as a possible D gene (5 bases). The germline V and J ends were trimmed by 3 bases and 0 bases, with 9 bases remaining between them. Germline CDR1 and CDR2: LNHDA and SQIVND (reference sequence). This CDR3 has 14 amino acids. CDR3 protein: CASSMEDHSYEQYF. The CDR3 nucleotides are TGTGCCAGTAGTATGGAGGACCACTCCTACGAGCAGTACTTC. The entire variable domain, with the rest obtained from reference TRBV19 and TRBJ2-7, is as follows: DGGITQSPKYLFRKEGQNVTLSCEQNLNHDAMYWYRQDPGQGLRLIYYSQIVNDFQKGDIAEGYSVSREKKESFPLTVTSAQKNPTAFYLCASSMEDHSYEQYFGPGTRLTVT.

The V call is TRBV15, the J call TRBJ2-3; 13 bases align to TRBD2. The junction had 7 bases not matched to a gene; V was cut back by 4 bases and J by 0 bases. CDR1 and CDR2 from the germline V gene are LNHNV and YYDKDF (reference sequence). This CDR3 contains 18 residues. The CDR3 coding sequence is TGTGCCACCAGCACCGGGACTAGCGGGGAATATAGCACAGATACGCAGTATTTT. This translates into CATSTGTSGEYSTDTQYF. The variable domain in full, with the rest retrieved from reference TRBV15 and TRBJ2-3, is DAMVIQNPRYQVTQFGKPVTLSCSQTLNHNVMYWYQQKSSQAPKLLFHYYDKDFNNEADTPDNFQSRRPNTSFCFLDIRSPGLGDTAMYLCATSTGTSGEYSTDTQYFGPGTRLTVL.

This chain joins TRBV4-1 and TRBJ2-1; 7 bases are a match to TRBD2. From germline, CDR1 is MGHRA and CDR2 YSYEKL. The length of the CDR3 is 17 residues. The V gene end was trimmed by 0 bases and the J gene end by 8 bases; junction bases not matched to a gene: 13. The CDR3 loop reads CASSQDPPGTTTDEQFF. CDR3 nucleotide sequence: TGCGCCAGCAGCCAAGATCCACCGGGGACTACGACAGATGAGCAGTTCTTC.

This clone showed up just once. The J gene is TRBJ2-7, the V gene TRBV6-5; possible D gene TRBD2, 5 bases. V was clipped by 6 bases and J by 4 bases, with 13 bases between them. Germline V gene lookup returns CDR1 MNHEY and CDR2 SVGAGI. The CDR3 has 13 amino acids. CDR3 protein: CASSRGEEYEQYF. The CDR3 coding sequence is TGTGCCAGCAGCCGGGGAGAGGAATACGAGCAGTACTTC.

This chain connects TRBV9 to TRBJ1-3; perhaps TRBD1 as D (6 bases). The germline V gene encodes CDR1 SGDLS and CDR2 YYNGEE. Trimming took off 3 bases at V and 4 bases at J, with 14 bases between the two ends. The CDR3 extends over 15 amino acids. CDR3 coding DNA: TGTGCCAGCAGCGCGATGGGGACAATCGGAAACACCATATATTTT. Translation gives CASSAMGTIGNTIYF.

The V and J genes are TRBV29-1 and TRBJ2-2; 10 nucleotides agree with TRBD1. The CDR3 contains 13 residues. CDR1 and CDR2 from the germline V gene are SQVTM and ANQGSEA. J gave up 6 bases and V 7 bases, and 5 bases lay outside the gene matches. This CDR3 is CSAGQGVSGELFF. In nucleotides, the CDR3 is TGCAGCGCTGGACAGGGGGTATCCGGGGAGCTGTTTTTT.

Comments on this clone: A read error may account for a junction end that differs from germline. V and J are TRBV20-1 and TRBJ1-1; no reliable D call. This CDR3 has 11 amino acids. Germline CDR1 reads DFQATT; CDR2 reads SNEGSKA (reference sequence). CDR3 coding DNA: TGCAGTGCTAGGTTCGACACGGAAGCTTTCTTT. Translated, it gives CSARFDTEAFF.